Shown below are 17 T cell receptor beta chains from a single sample sequenced in a study of cytomegalovirus exposure and HLA in healthy donors. TCRdb's copy holds only in-frame clones and misses some; the assay was immunoSEQ multiplex PCR. The profile shows approximately 150,000 clones, around 90% of them singletons. Sequencing was carried out using PBMCs. These receptors came from a man between 18 and 29 years old in good health and CMV-seropositive.

This clone was counted once. The CDR3 protein is CASSAEAGGSGYTF. Here the CDR3 DNA reads TGTGCCAGCAGCGCGGAGGCAGGGGGGAGCGGCTACACCTTC. V gene TRBV11-2 combines with J gene TRBJ1-2; 7 bases match TRBD1. V dropped 5 bases and J dropped 8; count of bases not matched to a gene: 11. The CDR3 length is 14 residues. From germline, CDR1 is SGHAT and CDR2 FQNNGV. Filled out from reference TRBV11-2 and TRBJ1-2, the complete variable domain reads EAGVAQSPRYKIIEKRQSVAFWCNPISGHATLYWYQQILGQGPKLLIQFQNNGVVDDSQLPKDRFSAERLKGVDSTLKIQPAKLEDSAVYLCASSAEAGGSGYTFGSGTRLTVV.

The V call is TRBV2, the J call TRBJ2-2; TRBD2 matches at 7 bases. From germline, CDR1 is SNHLY and CDR2 FYNNEI. J was trimmed by 3 bases and V by 3 bases; bases with no gene match: 7. CDR3 length: 16 amino acids. CDR3 residues: CASSDPGGGYTGELFF. The CDR3 bases are TGTGCCAGCAGTGATCCGGGCGGGGGATACACCGGGGAGCTGTTTTTT. Variable domain in full (rest from reference TRBV2 and TRBJ2-2): EPEVTQTPSHQVTQMGQEVILRCVPISNHLYFYWYRQILGQKVEFLVSFYNNEISEKSEIFDDQFSVERPDGSNFTLKIRSTKLEDSAMYFCASSDPGGGYTGELFFGEGSRLTVL.

The rearrangement joins TRBV5-6 to TRBJ1-4, with D maybe TRBD1 (6 bases). CDR3 length: 16 residues. V was clipped by 4 bases and J by 4 bases, with 17 bases between them. Germline CDR1 is SGHDT and CDR2 is YYEEEE. CDR3 residues: CASSPRGGRGNEKLFF. In DNA form, the CDR3 reads TGTGCCAGCAGCCCTCGAGGGGGACGGGGTAATGAAAAACTGTTTTTT.

This sequence joins TRBV14 and TRBJ1-2; maybe TRBD1 (6 bases). The CDR3 is made up of 16 amino acids. V lost 0 bases, J lost 4 bases, and 15 bases lay in between. Germline loops: CDR1 SGHDN, CDR2 FVKESK. CDR3 nucleotide sequence: TGTGCCAGCAGCCAAGAAATAGCCTTAGGGGGCTATGGCTACACCTTC. This encodes CASSQEIALGGYGYTF.

The chain combines TRBV6-1 with TRBJ2-1; 15 bases agree with TRBD2. Trimming cost V 4 bases and J 4 bases; bases outside gene matches: 5. The CDR3 length is 17 residues. Looked up from germline, CDR1 is MNHNS and CDR2 is SASEGT. The CDR3 sequence: CASSGTSGRAIYNEQFF. The CDR3 DNA reads as TGTGCCAGCAGTGGGACTAGCGGGAGGGCCATATACAATGAGCAGTTCTTC.

The chain uses TRBV19 and TRBJ2-1; 7 bases map to TRBD1. With 6 bases clipped from V and 2 bases from J, the junction kept 7 bases outside the gene matches. The CDR3 has 15 residues. Germline CDR1 LNHDA, CDR2 SQIVND (reference sequence). The CDR3 protein is CASSLTGATYNEQFF. The CDR3 DNA reads TGTGCCAGTAGCCTTACAGGGGCCACCTACAATGAGCAGTTCTTC.

V is TRBV4-1 and J is TRBJ1-2; D uncertain. Germline V gene data show CDR1 as MGHRA and CDR2 as YSYEKL. CDR3 length: 15 residues. Trimming left V 0 bases short and J 2 bases short, with 10 bases between. Here the CDR3 reads CASSQDEAINYGYTF. CDR3 bases: TGCGCCAGCAGCCAAGATGAGGCGATAAACTATGGCTACACCTTC.

Only one count was recorded for this clone. V gene TRBV7-7 combines with J gene TRBJ2-6; 8 bases align to TRBD1. The CDR3 consists of 18 residues. The V gene end was trimmed by 7 bases and the J gene end by 3 bases; junction bases not matched to a gene: 14. Per the germline V gene, CDR1 is SSHAT and CDR2 is FNYEAQ (reference sequence). The CDR3 reads CASTIAWAGGDGANVLTF. Written as DNA, the CDR3 is TGTGCCAGCACCATTGCGTGGGCAGGGGGCGATGGGGCCAACGTCCTGACTTTC.

This rearrangement joins TRBV7-9 to TRBJ1-3, with 8 bases lining up with TRBD1. J lost 1 base, V lost 4 bases, and 0 bases had no gene match. The CDR3 runs to 14 residues. The germline V gene has CDR1 SEHNR and CDR2 FQNEAQ (reference sequence). CDR3 sequence: CASSYRGSGNTIYF. The CDR3 DNA sequence: TGTGCCAGCAGCTACAGGGGGTCTGGAAACACCATATATTTT.

The rearrangement joins TRBV11-2 to TRBJ2-7; the match to TRBD1 covers 9 bases. CDR1 is SGHAT and CDR2 is FQNNGV in the germline V gene. This CDR3 spans 14 amino acids. The junction had 5 bases not matched to a gene; V was cut back by 5 bases and J by 3 bases. CDR3 amino acids: CASSKTGGDYEQYF. The DNA of the CDR3 is TGTGCCAGCAGCAAGACAGGGGGGGACTACGAGCAGTACTTC.

This CDR3 reads CASSLATGGGNTIYF. CDR3 bases: TGTGCCAGCAGCTTAGCGACAGGGGGAGGAAACACCATATATTTT. The chain combines TRBV7-2 with TRBJ1-3, with 9 bases that match TRBD1. The CDR3 loop spans 15 amino acids. Germline V gene data show CDR1 as SGHTA and CDR2 as FQGNSA. V lost 0 bases and J lost 4; bases outside the gene matches: 1.

This clone was seen a handful of times. The chain links TRBV5-4 to TRBJ2-7; a possible D gene is TRBD2 (5 bases). Deletions cut 0 bases from V and 6 bases from J, with 13 bases between. Per germline, CDR1 SGHNT and CDR2 YYREEE (reference sequence). The CDR3 consists of 14 residues. CDR3 sequence (DNA): TGTGCCAGCAGCTTGGGGGCGGGTGATTCCGAGCAGTACTTC. Its translation: CASSLGAGDSEQYF.

The chain uses TRBV6-1 and TRBJ1-1; TRBD1 matches 7 bases. The CDR3 spans 15 residues. The junction had 5 bases not matched to a gene; V was cut back by 4 bases and J by 0 bases. Per the germline V gene, CDR1 is MNHNS and CDR2 is SASEGT. The CDR3 loop is CASSGSGTVNTEAFF. CDR3 coding DNA: TGTGCCAGCAGTGGATCCGGGACAGTGAACACTGAAGCTTTCTTT.

V and J are TRBV2 and TRBJ1-2, with 7 bases identical to TRBD1. V shed 6 bases, J shed 8 bases, and the junction held 18 bases outside the gene matches. Germline CDR1 reads SNHLY; CDR2 reads FYNNEI. CDR3 length: 16 amino acids. This chain's CDR3 is CASRRDSAQGGDGYTF. CDR3 DNA sequence: TGTGCCAGCAGGAGGGACAGCGCCCAGGGAGGAGACGGCTACACCTTC.

For the CDR3, the DNA is TGTGCCAGCAGCTTAGGAGTAATCCACACCTTC. This codes for CASSLGVIHTF. The chain is built from TRBV11-2 and TRBJ1-2; D is unclear. Trimming shortened V by 1 base and J by 12 bases, and 9 bases separated the two germline ends. This CDR3 region has 11 residues. From germline, CDR1 is SGHAT and CDR2 FQNNGV.

Notes on this clone: The sample holds other DNA sequences that translate to the same CDR3. This chain links TRBV6-4 with TRBJ2-3, with TRBD2 matching 12 bases. Per germline, CDR1 MRHNA and CDR2 SNTAGT. The CDR3 totals 15 residues. The trim removed 6 bases at V and 2 bases at J, leaving 3 bases unmatched. The CDR3 here is CASSGLAGSTDTQYF. CDR3 coding DNA: TGTGCCAGCAGCGGACTAGCGGGATCCACAGATACGCAGTATTTT.

The chain recombines TRBV18 with TRBJ2-1, with D possibly TRBD1 on 5 matching bases. The V end was cut by 2 bases, the J end by 0 bases, with 23 bases between. CDR3 size: 20 residues. Germline assignment: CDR1 KGHSH and CDR2 LQKENI. The CDR3 here is CASSPLTSGDRYYSYNEQFF. CDR3 bases: TGTGCCAGCTCACCATTAACATCCGGAGACAGATACTACTCCTACAATGAGCAGTTCTTC.